This TCR beta chain was identified during a study of cytomegalovirus exposure and HLA in healthy donors. Primers: 60 Vbeta forward and 13 Jbeta reverse. Profiled with immunoSEQ multiplex PCR; TCRdb holds only in-frame clones, not every one. This table has some 110,000 clones, about 80% appearing once. J gave up 0 bases and V 5 bases, and 3 bases lay outside the gene matches. Germline V gene lookup returns CDR1 SGHTA and CDR2 FQGNSA. The CDR3 loop spans 16 amino acids. Whole-study results and caveats: Reported results showed that the classifier diagnosed cytomegalovirus status with high specificity and sensitivity.

Concerning this clone: As yet, its antigen is unknown.

This receptor was obtained from a man between 35 and 55 years old in good health and CMV-seropositive. Specimen: PBMCs. The genes are TRBV7-2 and TRBJ2-7, with 14 bases that match TRBD2. The CDR3 DNA is TGTGCCAGCAGCCAGACTAGCGGGGGGGGCTCCTACGAGCAGTACTTC. This translates into CASSQTSGGGSYEQYF.